This TCR beta chain was obtained from a study of blood T cells in healthy people across ages. A second roughly 6 to 11 cycle PCR used barcoded and J-beta primers. Carrying 12 random nucleotides, a template-switch adaptor labeled each individual cDNA molecule. Each CDR3 protein gets one entry after TCRdb re-called the 5' RACE reads with MiXCR. The sample holds roughly 860,000 distinct CDR3 sequences, around two thirds seen once. There were healthy Caucasian individuals from Russia, aged about 6 to 100, serving as donors. The germline V gene has CDR1 MNHEY and CDR2 SVGEGT. Trimming removed 6 bases from V and 6 bases from J, with 15 bases in between. This CDR3 is 14 amino acids long. General study points: Any changes in expanded clonotypes were possibly confounded, as donor CMV status remained unknown. A strong correlation was found between TCR beta diversity and the percentage of naive T cells.

Remarks on this clonotype: What it binds is not known.

V and J are TRBV6-2 or TRBV6-3 and TRBJ1-5; D may be TRBD1 (5 bases). Sequencing was carried out using blood. This TCR was sampled from a man aged 25 to 40 in good health. This chain's CDR3 is CASSPPQGGQPQHF. In nucleotides, the CDR3 is TGTGCCAGCAGCCCACCGCAGGGCGGTCAGCCCCAGCATTTT.